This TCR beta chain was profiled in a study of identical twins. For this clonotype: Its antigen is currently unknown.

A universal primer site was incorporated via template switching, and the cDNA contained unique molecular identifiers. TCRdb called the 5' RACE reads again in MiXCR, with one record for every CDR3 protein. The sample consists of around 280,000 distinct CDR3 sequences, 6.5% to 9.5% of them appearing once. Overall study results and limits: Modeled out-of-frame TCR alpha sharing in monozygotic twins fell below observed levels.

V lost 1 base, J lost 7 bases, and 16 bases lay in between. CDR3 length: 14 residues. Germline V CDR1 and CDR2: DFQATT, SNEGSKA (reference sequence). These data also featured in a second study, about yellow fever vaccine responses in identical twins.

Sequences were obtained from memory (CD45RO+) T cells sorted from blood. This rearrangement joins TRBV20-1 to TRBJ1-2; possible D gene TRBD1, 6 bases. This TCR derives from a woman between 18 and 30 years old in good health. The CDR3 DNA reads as TGCAGTGCTAGAGCGTTTGGGGGCGTGGGTGGCTACACCTTC. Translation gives CSARAFGGVGGYTF.